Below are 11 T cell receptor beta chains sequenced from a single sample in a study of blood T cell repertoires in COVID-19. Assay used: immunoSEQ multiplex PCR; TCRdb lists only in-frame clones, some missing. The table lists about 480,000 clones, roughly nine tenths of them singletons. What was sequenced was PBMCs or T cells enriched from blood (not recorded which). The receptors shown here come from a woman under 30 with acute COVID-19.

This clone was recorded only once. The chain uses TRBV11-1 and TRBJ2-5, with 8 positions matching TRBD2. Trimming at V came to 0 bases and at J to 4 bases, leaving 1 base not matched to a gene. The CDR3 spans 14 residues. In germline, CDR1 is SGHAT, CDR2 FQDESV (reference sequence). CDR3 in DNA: TGTGCCAGCAGCTTAGCAAGCGGGGGAGAGACCCAGTACTTC. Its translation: CASSLASGGETQYF. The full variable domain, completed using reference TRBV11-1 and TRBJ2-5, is EAEVAQSPRYKITEKSQAVAFWCDPISGHATLYWYRQILGQGPELLVQFQDESVVDDSQLPKDRFSAERLKGVDSTLKIQPAELGDSAMYLCASSLASGGETQYFGPGTRLLVL.

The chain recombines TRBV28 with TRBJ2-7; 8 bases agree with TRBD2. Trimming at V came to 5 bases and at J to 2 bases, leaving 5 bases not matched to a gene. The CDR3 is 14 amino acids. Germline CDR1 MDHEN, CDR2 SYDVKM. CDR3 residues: CASSLTSGPYEQYF. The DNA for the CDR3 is TGTGCCAGCAGTCTAACTAGCGGCCCCTACGAGCAGTACTTC. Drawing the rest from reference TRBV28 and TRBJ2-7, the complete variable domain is DVKVTQSSRYLVKRTGEKVFLECVQDMDHENMFWYRQDPGLGLRLIYFSYDVKMKEKGDIPEGYSVSREKKERFSLILESASTNQTSMYLCASSLTSGPYEQYFGPGTRLTVT.

The CDR3 nucleotides are TGTGCCAGCAGCGTAGTTCAAGCGGGTAAAGAGACCCAGTACTTC. This gives the protein CASSVVQAGKETQYF. V is TRBV9 and J is TRBJ2-5; weak D call: TRBD2 (6 bases). From germline, CDR1 is SGDLS and CDR2 YYNGEE. V shed 0 bases and J shed 3 bases, with 12 bases lying between them. This CDR3 contains 15 residues.

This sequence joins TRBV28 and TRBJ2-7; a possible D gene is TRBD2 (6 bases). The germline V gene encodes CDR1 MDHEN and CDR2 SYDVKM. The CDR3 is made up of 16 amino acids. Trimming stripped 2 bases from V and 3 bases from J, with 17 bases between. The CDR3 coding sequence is TGTGCCAGCAGTTTACCTATAGCGGTTAGTATCTACGAGCAGTACTTC. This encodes CASSLPIAVSIYEQYF. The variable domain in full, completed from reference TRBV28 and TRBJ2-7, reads DVKVTQSSRYLVKRTGEKVFLECVQDMDHENMFWYRQDPGLGLRLIYFSYDVKMKEKGDIPEGYSVSREKKERFSLILESASTNQTSMYLCASSLPIAVSIYEQYFGPGTRLTVT.

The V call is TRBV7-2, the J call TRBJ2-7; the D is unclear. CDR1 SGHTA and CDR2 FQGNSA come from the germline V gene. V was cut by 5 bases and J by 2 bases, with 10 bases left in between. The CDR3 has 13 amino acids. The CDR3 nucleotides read TGTGCCAGCAGCACCGGGTCCACCTACGAGCAGTACTTC. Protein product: CASSTGSTYEQYF.

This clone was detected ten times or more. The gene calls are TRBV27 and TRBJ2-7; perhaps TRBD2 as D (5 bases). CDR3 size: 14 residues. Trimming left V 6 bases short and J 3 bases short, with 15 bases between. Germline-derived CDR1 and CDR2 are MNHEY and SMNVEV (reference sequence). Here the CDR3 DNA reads TGTGCCAGCAGCCCTTCGGGAACCCGCTACGAGCAGTACTTC. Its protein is CASSPSGTRYEQYF.

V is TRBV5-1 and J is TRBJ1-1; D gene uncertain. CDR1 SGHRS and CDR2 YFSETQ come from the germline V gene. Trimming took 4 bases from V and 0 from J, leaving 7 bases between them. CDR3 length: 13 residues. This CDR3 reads CASSLEMNTEAFF. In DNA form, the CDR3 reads TGCGCCAGCAGCCTCGAGATGAACACTGAAGCTTTCTTT.

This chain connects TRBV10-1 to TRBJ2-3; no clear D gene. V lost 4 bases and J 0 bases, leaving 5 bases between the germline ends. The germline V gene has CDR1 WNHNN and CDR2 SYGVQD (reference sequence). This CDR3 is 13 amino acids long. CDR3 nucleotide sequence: TGCGCCAGCAGTGGTAGTAGCACAGATACGCAGTATTTT. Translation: CASSGSSTDTQYF.

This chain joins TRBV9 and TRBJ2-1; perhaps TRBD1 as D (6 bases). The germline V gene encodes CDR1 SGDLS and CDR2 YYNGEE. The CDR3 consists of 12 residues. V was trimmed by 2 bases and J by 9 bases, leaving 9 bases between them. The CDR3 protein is CASSVIGGEQFF. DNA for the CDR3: TGTGCCAGCAGCGTGATAGGGGGTGAGCAGTTCTTC.

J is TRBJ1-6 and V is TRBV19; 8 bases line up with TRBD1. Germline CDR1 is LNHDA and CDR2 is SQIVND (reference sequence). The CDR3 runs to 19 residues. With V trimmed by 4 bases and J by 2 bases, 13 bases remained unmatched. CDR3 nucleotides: TGTGCCAGTAGTACCCCCCCACAGGGGGTAGGCACCTATAATTCACCCCTCCACTTT. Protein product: CASSTPPQGVGTYNSPLHF. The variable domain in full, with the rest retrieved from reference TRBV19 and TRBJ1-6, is DGGITQSPKYLFRKEGQNVTLSCEQNLNHDAMYWYRQDPGQGLRLIYYSQIVNDFQKGDIAEGYSVSREKKESFPLTVTSAQKNPTAFYLCASSTPPQGVGTYNSPLHFGNGTRLTVT.

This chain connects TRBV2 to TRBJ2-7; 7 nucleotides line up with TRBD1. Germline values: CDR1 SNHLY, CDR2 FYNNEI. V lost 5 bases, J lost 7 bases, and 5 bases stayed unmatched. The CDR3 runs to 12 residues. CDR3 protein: CASSSTGREQYF. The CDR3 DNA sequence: TGTGCCAGCAGTTCGACAGGGCGAGAGCAGTACTTC. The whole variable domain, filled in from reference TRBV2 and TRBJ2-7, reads EPEVTQTPSHQVTQMGQEVILRCVPISNHLYFYWYRQILGQKVEFLVSFYNNEISEKSEIFDDQFSVERPDGSNFTLKIRSTKLEDSAMYFCASSSTGREQYFGPGTRLTVT.